This TCR beta chain was identified during a study of T-cell memory formation after mild COVID-19. General observations from the study: For second-wave clones that peaked at day 37, SARS-CoV-2 specificity went unverified.

Germline V gives CDR1 KGHSH, CDR2 LQKENI. The ends lost 3 bases at V and 5 bases at J; junction bases unmatched: 4. This CDR3 region has 14 residues. Points on this clonotype: Its matching antigen is unknown.

In TCRdb, the 5' RACE reads were re-called with MiXCR into one record per CDR3 protein. The sample has over 10,000 distinct CDR3 sequences, more than 14% seen once. Material for sequencing was PBMCs or a T cell subset sorted from them (not recorded which). The TCR originated in a man aged 18 to 30 who had mild COVID-19 (a few samples of this study predate the infection). Cell type and time point are not known. The chain links TRBV18 to TRBJ2-7; 10 positions agree with TRBD2. The CDR3 sequence: CASSPTSGLNEQYF. The CDR3 nucleotides read TGTGCCAGCTCACCGACTAGCGGGCTAAACGAGCAGTACTTC.